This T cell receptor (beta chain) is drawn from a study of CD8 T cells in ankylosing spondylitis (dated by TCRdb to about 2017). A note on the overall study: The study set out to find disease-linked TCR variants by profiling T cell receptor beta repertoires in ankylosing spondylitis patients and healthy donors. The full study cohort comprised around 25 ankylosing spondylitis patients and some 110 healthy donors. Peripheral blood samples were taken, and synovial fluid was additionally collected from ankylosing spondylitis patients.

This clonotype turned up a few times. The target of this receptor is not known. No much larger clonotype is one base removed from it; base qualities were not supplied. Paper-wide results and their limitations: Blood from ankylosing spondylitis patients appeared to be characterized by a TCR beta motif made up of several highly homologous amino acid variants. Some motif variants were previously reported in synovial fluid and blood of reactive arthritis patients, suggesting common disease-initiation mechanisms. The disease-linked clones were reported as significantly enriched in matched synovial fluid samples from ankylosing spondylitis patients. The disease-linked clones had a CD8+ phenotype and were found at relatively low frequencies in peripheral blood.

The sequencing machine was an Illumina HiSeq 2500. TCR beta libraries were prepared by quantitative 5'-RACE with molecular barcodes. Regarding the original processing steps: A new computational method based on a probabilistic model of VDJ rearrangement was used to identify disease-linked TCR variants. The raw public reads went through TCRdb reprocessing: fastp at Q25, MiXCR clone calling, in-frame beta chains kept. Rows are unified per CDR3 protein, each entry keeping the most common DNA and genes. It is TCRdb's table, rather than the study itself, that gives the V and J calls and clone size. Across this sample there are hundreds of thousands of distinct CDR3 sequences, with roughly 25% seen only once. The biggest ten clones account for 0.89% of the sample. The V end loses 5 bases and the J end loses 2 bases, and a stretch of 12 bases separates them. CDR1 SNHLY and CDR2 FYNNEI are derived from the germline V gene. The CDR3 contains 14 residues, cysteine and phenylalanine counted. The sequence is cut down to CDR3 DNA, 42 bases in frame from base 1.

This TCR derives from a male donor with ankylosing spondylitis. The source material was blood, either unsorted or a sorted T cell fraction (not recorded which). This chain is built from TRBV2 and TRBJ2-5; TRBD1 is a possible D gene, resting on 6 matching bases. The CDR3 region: CASSSTTGQETQYF. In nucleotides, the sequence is TGTGCCAGCAGTTCCACCACAGGGCAAGAGACCCAGTACTTC.